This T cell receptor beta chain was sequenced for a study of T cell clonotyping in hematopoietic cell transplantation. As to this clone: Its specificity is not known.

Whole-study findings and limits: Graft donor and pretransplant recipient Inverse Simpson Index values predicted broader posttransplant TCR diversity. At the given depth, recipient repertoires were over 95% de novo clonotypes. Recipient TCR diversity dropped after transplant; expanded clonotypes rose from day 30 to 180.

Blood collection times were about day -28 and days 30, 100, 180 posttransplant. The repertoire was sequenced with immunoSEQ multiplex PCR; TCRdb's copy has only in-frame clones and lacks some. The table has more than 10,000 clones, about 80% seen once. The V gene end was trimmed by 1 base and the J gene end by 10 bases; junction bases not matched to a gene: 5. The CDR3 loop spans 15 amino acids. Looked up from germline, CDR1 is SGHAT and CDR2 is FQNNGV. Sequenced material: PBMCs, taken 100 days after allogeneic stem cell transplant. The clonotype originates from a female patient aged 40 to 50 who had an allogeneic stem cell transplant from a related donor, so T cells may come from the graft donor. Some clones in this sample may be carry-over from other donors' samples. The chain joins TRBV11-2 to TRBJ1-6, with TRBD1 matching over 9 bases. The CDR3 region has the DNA TGTGCCAGCAGCTTAGGTACAGGGGGCATCTCACCCCTCCACTTT. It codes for CASSLGTGGISPLHF.